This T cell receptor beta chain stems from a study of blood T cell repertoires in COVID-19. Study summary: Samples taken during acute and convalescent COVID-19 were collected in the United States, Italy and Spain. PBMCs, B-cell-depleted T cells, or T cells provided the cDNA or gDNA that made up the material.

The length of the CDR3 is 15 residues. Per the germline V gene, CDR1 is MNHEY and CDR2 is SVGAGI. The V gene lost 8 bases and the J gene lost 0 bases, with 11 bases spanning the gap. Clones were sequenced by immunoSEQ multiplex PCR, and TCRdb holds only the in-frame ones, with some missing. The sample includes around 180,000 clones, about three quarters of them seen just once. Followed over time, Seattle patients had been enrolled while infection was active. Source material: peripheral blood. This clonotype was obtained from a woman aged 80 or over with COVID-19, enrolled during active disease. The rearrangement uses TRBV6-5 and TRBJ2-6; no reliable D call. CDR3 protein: CASSFRSSGANVLTF. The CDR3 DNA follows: TGTGCCAGCTCGTTTCGCAGCTCTGGGGCCAACGTCCTGACTTTC.